These 22 T cell receptor beta chains originate from one sample sequenced in a study of post-analysis software for immune sequencing data. Every TCR beta cDNA library bore unique molecular identifiers. TCRdb reprocessed the PCR reads with MiXCR, giving one entry per CDR3 protein. This table holds about 770,000 distinct CDR3 sequences, 46% found once. Study-level findings and limits: Comparison of patients with controls showed a handful of TRBV segments more frequent in patients, TRBV5-6, TRBV5-1 and TRBV20-1 among them.

No antigen has been assigned to these receptors. Sequences were obtained from blood. All receptors come from a girl under 18 with multiple sclerosis.

The rearrangement joins TRBV7-8 to TRBJ2-1; 11 positions match TRBD2. Trimming cost V 5 bases and J 3 bases; bases outside gene matches: 15. The V gene's germline CDR1 is SGHVS and CDR2 FQNEAQ. This CDR3 comprises 19 residues. CDR3 nucleotides: TGTGCCAGCAGCCCATGGGGGGGTAGCGGGAGGGCCATCTACAATGAGCAGTTCTTC. This sequence encodes CASSPWGGSGRAIYNEQFF.

This chain uses TRBV7-8 with TRBJ1-2; TRBD1 matches at 9 bases. Germline V lookup: CDR1 SGHVS, CDR2 FQNEAQ. CDR3 length equals 14 residues. J lost 4 bases, V lost 3 bases, and 3 bases had no gene match. CDR3 residues: CASSFRTGAYGYTF. The CDR3 DNA sequence: TGTGCCAGCAGCTTTAGGACAGGGGCCTATGGCTACACCTTC.

This chain connects TRBV24-1 to TRBJ2-3; 12 bases line up with TRBD2. CDR1 is KGHDR, CDR2 SFDVKD, per germline. CDR3 length equals 19 residues. The J segment lost 5 bases and the V segment lost 3 bases, leaving 14 bases of the junction unmatched. This CDR3 reads CATSDMGLAGGPGGDTQYF. The CDR3 bases are TGTGCCACCAGTGATATGGGTCTAGCGGGAGGGCCTGGAGGAGATACGCAGTATTTT.

The chain has TRBV15 and TRBJ1-2, with TRBD1 matching 10 bases. The germline gives CDR1 LNHNV, CDR2 YYDKDF (reference sequence). Losses at the gene ends were 1 base for V and 4 bases for J; bases not matched to a gene: 6. The CDR3 extends over 16 amino acids. CDR3 coding DNA: TGTGCCACCAGCAGAGCCTCCGGGACAGGGGTCTATGGCTACACCTTC. This codes for CATSRASGTGVYGYTF.

There are a few counts of this clonotype. This chain joins TRBV5-1 and TRBJ2-5; 7 bases line up with TRBD1. The CDR3 length is 16 residues. Germline V gene data show CDR1 as SGHRS and CDR2 as YFSETQ. Unmatched junction bases numbered 9, after V lost 0 bases and J lost 4 bases. Written as DNA, the CDR3 is TGCGCCAGCAGCTTGGTGGGCTTACCAGGGGGAGAGACCCAGTACTTC. This translates into CASSLVGLPGGETQYF. Based on the CDR3 plus reference TRBV5-1 and TRBJ2-5, the full variable domain is KAGVTQTPRYLIKTRGQQVTLSCSPISGHRSVSWYQQTPGQGLQFLFEYFSETQRNKGNFPGRFSGRQFSNSRSEMNVSTLELGDSALYLCASSLVGLPGGETQYFGPGTRLLVL.

The V and J genes are TRBV11-2 and TRBJ2-1; the match to TRBD1 covers 8 bases. Per germline, CDR1 SGHAT and CDR2 FQNNGV. The CDR3 is 18 amino acids. V dropped 1 base and J dropped 7; count of bases not matched to a gene: 15. CDR3 residues: CASSLASRTGTFGNEQFF. CDR3 nucleotides: TGTGCCAGCAGCTTAGCCTCCAGGACAGGGACCTTTGGGAATGAGCAGTTCTTC. Variable domain in full (rest from reference TRBV11-2 and TRBJ2-1): EAGVAQSPRYKIIEKRQSVAFWCNPISGHATLYWYQQILGQGPKLLIQFQNNGVVDDSQLPKDRFSAERLKGVDSTLKIQPAKLEDSAVYLCASSLASRTGTFGNEQFFGPGTRLTVL.

Only a few counts were recorded for this clonotype. The chain recombines TRBV5-1 with TRBJ2-1, with D perhaps matching TRBD1 or TRBD2 (5 bases each). The V gene's germline CDR1 is SGHRS and CDR2 YFSETQ. V dropped 6 bases and J dropped 2 bases, with 15 bases sitting between them. The CDR3 sequence is 15 residues long. CDR3 sequence: CASTTAPGPYNEQFF. The CDR3 DNA reads TGCGCCAGCACCACGGCCCCGGGACCCTACAATGAGCAGTTCTTC.

The chain combines TRBV9 with TRBJ2-3; D is ambiguous. CDR3 length: 13 amino acids. V was clipped by 5 bases and J by 2 bases, with 9 bases between them. In germline, CDR1 is SGDLS, CDR2 YYNGEE. CDR3 coding DNA: TGTGCCAGCAGTACTAAACCCACAGATACGCAGTATTTT. Its translation is CASSTKPTDTQYF.

This rearrangement joins TRBV7-9 to TRBJ2-1; maybe TRBD2 (5 bases). Germline assignment: CDR1 SEHNR and CDR2 FQNEAQ (reference sequence). CDR3 size: 15 residues. Trimming shortened V by 6 bases and J by 1 base, and 13 bases separated the two germline ends. Here the CDR3 DNA reads TGTGCCAGCAGTTACCACGGGATTTCCTACAATGAGCAGTTCTTC. This encodes CASSYHGISYNEQFF.

The chain joins TRBV6-5 to TRBJ2-5, with D unclear. The V and J ends lost 6 bases and 3 bases respectively, with 17 bases between them. CDR3 size: 15 residues. CDR1 and CDR2 (germline): MNHEY, SVGAGI. The CDR3 loop is CASSPRSVGKETQYF. In DNA form, the CDR3 reads TGTGCCAGCAGCCCCCGGTCGGTTGGTAAAGAGACCCAGTACTTC.

The V and J genes are TRBV7-9 and TRBJ2-5; D remains unclear. The J call may be wrong; the DNA end is better matched by TRBJ2-7. The CDR3 is made up of 13 amino acids. The V gene's germline CDR1 is SEHNR and CDR2 FQNEAQ (reference sequence). The CDR3 loop reads CASSGSAEYEQYF. The CDR3, as DNA: TGTGCCAGCAGCGGATCAGCCGAATACGAGCAGTACTTC.

CDR3 sequence: CASSPLAGVGDTQYF. CDR3 DNA sequence: TGTGCCAGCTCACCTCTAGCGGGAGTTGGCGATACGCAGTATTTT. The chain combines TRBV18 with TRBJ2-3, with TRBD2 matching 10 bases. This CDR3 comprises 15 residues. Germline assignment: CDR1 KGHSH and CDR2 LQKENI. V shed 3 bases and J 6 bases; nucleotides not matched to a gene: 6.

This clonotype occurred a few times. This chain connects TRBV29-1 to TRBJ2-4, with D tentatively TRBD1 (6 bases). The end of the DNA aligns better with TRBJ2-7, so the J call may be wrong. The CDR3 runs 15 residues. Per the germline V gene, CDR1 is SQVTM and CDR2 is ANQGSEA. In nucleotides, the CDR3 is TGCAGCGTTGCTAAATCCCTGGGCAGGGGAGACGAGCAGTACTTC. It translates to CSVAKSLGRGDEQYF.

The rearrangement uses TRBV20-1 and TRBJ2-5; D call uncertain. This CDR3 spans 16 amino acids. CDR1 is DFQATT and CDR2 is SNEGSKA in the germline V gene (reference sequence). The V end lost 0 bases, the J end lost 5 bases, and 19 bases lay between the germline ends. In DNA form, the CDR3 reads TGCAGTGCTAGAGATCGCTGGGCTCCCCCCAGGGAGACCCAGTACTTC. Protein product: CSARDRWAPPRETQYF.

The chain couples TRBV20-1 to TRBJ2-7; D is unclear. In germline, CDR1 is DFQATT, CDR2 SNEGSKA (reference sequence). The CDR3 contains 11 residues. Trimming stripped 3 bases from V and 6 bases from J, with 9 bases between. CDR3 nucleotides: TGCAGTGCTAGTCGAAACAGCGAGCAGTACTTC. The encoded protein is CSASRNSEQYF.

The chain links TRBV20-1 to TRBJ2-7; TRBD1 or TRBD2 may be the D gene (5 bases each). Germline CDR1 is DFQATT and CDR2 is SNEGSKA (reference sequence). V shed 0 bases and J shed 7 bases, with 13 bases lying between them. The CDR3 sequence is 13 residues long. CDR3 coding DNA: TGCAGTGCTAGAGATAGGGACCGAGAGGAGCAGTACTTC. It specifies CSARDRDREEQYF.

The rearrangement uses TRBV7-8 and TRBJ2-7; D is perhaps TRBD2 (5 bases). The germline V gene encodes CDR1 SGHVS and CDR2 FQNEAQ. Between the trimmed V and J ends, which lost 5 bases and 2 bases, there was a span of 19 bases. The CDR3 is 16 residues long. The CDR3 sequence is CASSAAGRGTTYEQYF. CDR3 nucleotides: TGTGCCAGCAGCGCCGCGGGTAGAGGAACTACCTACGAGCAGTACTTC.

Only one count was recorded for this clonotype. The V call is TRBV27, the J call TRBJ2-2; a possible D gene is TRBD2 (5 bases). Trimming removed 8 bases at V and 4 bases at J, with 11 bases between. CDR1 and CDR2 (germline): MNHEY, SMNVEV (reference sequence). The CDR3 is 13 residues long. The CDR3 nucleotides read TGTGCCAGCCGGCTCGAGGGCACCGGGGAGCTGTTTTTT. It translates to CASRLEGTGELFF.

About this clonotype itself: Its ends do not fully match the called genes, so a read error is possible. The rearrangement joins TRBV7-2 to TRBJ2-1; 9 bases are a match to TRBD2. There are 16 residues in the CDR3. Germline loops: CDR1 SGHTA, CDR2 FQGNSA. In DNA, the CDR3 is TGTGTCAGCAGCCCGCAGGGACTAGCAGGCTACAATGAGCAGTTCTTC. Its translation is CVSSPQGLAGYNEQFF.

This clonotype was detected a few times. This sequence joins TRBV24-1 and TRBJ2-5, with D possibly being TRBD1 (5 bases). V lost 0 bases to trimming and J lost 5 bases, with 9 bases between them. CDR3 length equals 14 residues. In germline, CDR1 is KGHDR, CDR2 SFDVKD. The DNA of the CDR3 is TGTGCCACCAGTGATTTGCAGGGTGAGGAGACCCAGTACTTC. It codes for CATSDLQGEETQYF.

This chain uses TRBV6-5 with TRBJ2-7; D unresolved. The CDR3 runs to 15 residues. V was shortened by 3 bases and J by 0 bases, with 12 bases between the two germline ends. From germline, CDR1 is MNHEY and CDR2 SVGAGI. This CDR3 is CASSYSDGISYEQYF. The CDR3 bases are TGTGCCAGCAGTTATTCCGACGGAATCTCCTACGAGCAGTACTTC.

The V gene is TRBV6-6, the J gene TRBJ2-7; D unresolved. The ends were cut back, 3 bases at V and 3 bases at J, with 12 bases in the middle. The CDR3 totals 14 residues. Looked up from germline, CDR1 is MNHNY and CDR2 is SVGAGI (reference sequence). The chain's CDR3 is CASSYLPFNYEQYF. CDR3 in DNA: TGTGCCAGCAGTTATCTCCCATTTAACTACGAGCAGTACTTC.